This T cell receptor beta chain was observed in a study of brain T cells in children with intractable seizures (dated by TCRdb to about 2021). For the wider study: Resected brain tissue from 53 pediatric epilepsy surgery cases was initially screened for immune gene transcripts with a NanoString immunology panel. Of the roughly 12 selected surgery cases, pre-surgery blood was also sequenced for eight, so four had brain tissue only. Beyond this particular receptor, the publication reports: Because pre- and post-surgery blood were sequenced to different depths, clones absent from the pre-surgery sample may reflect undersampling. Viral specificity was inferred only from CDR3 sequence similarity, and patients' HCMV serostatus was unknown.

As to this clone: Its specific antigen is unknown. No base-level quality is on record; no much larger clone is a single base apart.

This specimen's time point label, interpreted: resected brain tissue, or blood drawn just prior to surgery. The surgery cases that showed the highest brain T cell transcript signatures were chosen for TCR beta chain sequencing of brain tissue, and of blood when it was available. Prior to surgery, the patients had been treated with at least one anti-epileptic drug. The TCR-sequenced patients were children whose drug-resistant epilepsy was caused by tuberous sclerosis complex, focal cortical dysplasia, Rasmussen encephalitis or hemimegalencephaly. Blood samples were drawn just before the epilepsy surgery. The Monarch genomic DNA purification kit was used to extract bulk genomic DNA from unsorted brain tissue and whole blood. The immunoSEQ assay was applied to genomic DNA to generate the TCR beta chain sequences. The paper's data handling went like this. CDR3 sequences not starting with the conserved framework cysteine at position 104 were manually removed. Clonality was calculated as one minus the normalized Shannon's Diversity Index, with values ranging from 0 (maximal diversity) to 1 (oligoclonal). Chi-squared comparison-of-proportions tests assessed whether the same CDR3 differed in frequency between samples, such as brain versus blood. Public clonotypes were found by searching immuneACCESS, and the VDJdb browser was used to assess similarity to known antiviral clonotypes. In its TCRdb copy, this immuneACCESS table keeps in-frame sequences only and misses some clones. Where compared with another copy, unresolved V genes explain less than half of these, and the others have no known cause. Clone size and the V and J calls come from that table; the DNA yielded D and trimming. A total of about 80,000 clones appear in this sample, under 95% of them only once. Jointly, the top ten make up about 23% of the sample.

Here the sequenced sample was peripheral blood, taken at surgery. This TCR derives from a girl aged 2 to 10 with Rasmussen encephalitis and intractable seizures.

The CDR3 here reads CASSLIGREETQYF. The DNA sequence is given as TGTGCCAGCAGCTTAATAGGGAGGGAAGAGACCCAGTACTTC. The V and J genes are TRBV7-9 and TRBJ2-5, with 7 junctional bases fitting TRBD2. Compared with germline, V lacks 2 bases and J lacks 3 bases; bases without a gene match: 3. Including cysteine and phenylalanine, the CDR3 has 14 amino acids. Of all the DNA, just the CDR3 is kept, 42 bases in frame from base 1. According to the germline V gene (reference sequence), CDR1 reads SEHNR and CDR2 reads FQNEAQ.